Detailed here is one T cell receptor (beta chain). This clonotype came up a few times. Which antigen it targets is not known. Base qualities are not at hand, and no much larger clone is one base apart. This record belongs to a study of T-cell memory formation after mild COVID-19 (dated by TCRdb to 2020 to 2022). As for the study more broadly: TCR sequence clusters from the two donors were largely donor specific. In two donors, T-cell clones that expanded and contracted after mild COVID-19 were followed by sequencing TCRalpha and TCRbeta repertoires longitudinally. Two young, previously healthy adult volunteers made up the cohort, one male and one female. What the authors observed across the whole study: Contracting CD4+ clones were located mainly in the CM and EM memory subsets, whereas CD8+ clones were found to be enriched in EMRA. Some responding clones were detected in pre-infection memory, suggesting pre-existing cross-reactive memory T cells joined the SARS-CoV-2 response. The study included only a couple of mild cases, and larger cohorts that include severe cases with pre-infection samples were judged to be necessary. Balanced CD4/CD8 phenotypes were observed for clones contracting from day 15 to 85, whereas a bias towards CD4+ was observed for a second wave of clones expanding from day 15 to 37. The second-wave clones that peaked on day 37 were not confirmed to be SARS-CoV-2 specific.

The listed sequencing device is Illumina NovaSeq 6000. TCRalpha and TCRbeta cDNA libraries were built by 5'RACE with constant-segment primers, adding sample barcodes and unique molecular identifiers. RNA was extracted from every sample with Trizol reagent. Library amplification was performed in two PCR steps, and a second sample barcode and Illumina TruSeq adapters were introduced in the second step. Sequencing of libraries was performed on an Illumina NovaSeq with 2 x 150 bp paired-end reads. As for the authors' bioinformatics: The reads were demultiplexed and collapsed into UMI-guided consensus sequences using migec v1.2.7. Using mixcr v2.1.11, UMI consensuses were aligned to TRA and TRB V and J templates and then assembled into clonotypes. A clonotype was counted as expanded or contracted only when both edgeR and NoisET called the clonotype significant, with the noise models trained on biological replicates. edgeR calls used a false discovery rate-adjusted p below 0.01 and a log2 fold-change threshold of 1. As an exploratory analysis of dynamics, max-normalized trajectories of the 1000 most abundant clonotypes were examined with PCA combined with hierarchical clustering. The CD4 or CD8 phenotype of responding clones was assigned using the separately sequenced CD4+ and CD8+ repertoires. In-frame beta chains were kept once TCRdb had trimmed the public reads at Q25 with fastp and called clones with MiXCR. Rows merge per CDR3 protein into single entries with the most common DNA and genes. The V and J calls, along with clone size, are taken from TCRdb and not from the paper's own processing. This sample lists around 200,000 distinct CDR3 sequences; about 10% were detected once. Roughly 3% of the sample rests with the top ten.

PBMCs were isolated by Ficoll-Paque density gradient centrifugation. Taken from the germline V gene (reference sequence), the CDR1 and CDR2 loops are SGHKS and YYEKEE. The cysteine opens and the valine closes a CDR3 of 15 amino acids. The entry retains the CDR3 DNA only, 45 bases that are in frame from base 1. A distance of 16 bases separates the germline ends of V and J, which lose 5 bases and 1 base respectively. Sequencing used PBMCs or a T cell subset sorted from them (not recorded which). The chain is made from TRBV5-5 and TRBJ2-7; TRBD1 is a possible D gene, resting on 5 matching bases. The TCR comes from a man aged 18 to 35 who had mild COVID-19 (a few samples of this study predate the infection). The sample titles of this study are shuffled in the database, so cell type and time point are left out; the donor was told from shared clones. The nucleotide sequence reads TGTGCCAGCAGTTCAGGGTCCCTCGCTTCCTACGAGCAGTACGTC. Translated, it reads CASSSGSLASYEQYV.